One and the same sample provided the 3 T cell receptor beta chains below, sequenced in a study of T cells after yellow fever vaccination. MiXCR, run by TCRdb on the 5' RACE reads, gives a single entry per CDR3 protein. This table holds 450,000 to 550,000 distinct CDR3 sequences, around a fifth found once. Here the sequenced sample was PBMCs, taken roughly 20 days after the first yellow fever vaccination. The source is a man between 18 and 35 years old who received the YFV17D yellow fever vaccine.

This clonotype was counted between two and nine times. The rearrangement joins TRBV6-5 to TRBJ1-6, with D possibly being TRBD1 (5 bases). The V gene lost 0 bases and the J gene lost 14 bases, with 17 bases spanning the gap. The length of the CDR3 is 15 residues. CDR1 MNHEY and CDR2 SVGAGI come from the germline V gene. CDR3 loop: CASSYSGADSKSLHF. The CDR3 region has the DNA TGTGCCAGCAGTTACTCAGGGGCAGACTCGAAATCCCTCCACTTT.

This clonotype was counted between two and nine times. The chain is built from TRBV29-1 and TRBJ2-5, with TRBD1 identical over 8 bases. Trimming cost V 1 base and J 5 bases; bases outside gene matches: 9. The germline CDR1 and CDR2 sequences are SQVTM and ANQGSEA. CDR3 length: 15 amino acids. CDR3 sequence (DNA): TGCAGCGTTGAAGGTATCGCAGGGGGCTGGGAGACCCAGTACTTC. Residues: CSVEGIAGGWETQYF.

This clonotype was observed a few times. J is TRBJ1-6 and V is TRBV11-2; D gene ambiguous. The CDR3 sequence is 14 residues long. The V and J ends lost 0 bases and 8 bases respectively, with 8 bases between them. The germline gives CDR1 SGHAT, CDR2 FQNNGV. DNA for the CDR3: TGTGCCAGCAGCTTAGATTCGGCGTATTCACCCCTCCACTTT. This encodes CASSLDSAYSPLHF.